This T cell receptor (beta chain) comes out of a study of shared clonotypes between healthy human individuals. Generated by immunoSEQ multiplex PCR, the TCRdb table keeps only in-frame clones and is missing some. The sample holds about 750,000 clones; 90% to 95% are singletons and the top ten take 24%. CD45RO-negative, CCR7-selected cells formed the naive CD8 fraction, which excluded terminally differentiated effector memory CD45RA+ cells. The receptor was isolated from a man aged 25 to 45 in good health. Sequences were obtained from naive CD8+ T cells sorted from blood.

CDR3 region: CASSLGAPDEQYF. The CDR3 DNA reads as TGTGCCAGCAGCTTAGGGGCTCCGGACGAGCAGTACTTC. This chain links TRBV7-2 with TRBJ2-7; no clear D gene. This CDR3 is 13 amino acids long. Germline V gene lookup returns CDR1 SGHTA and CDR2 FQGNSA. Between the trimmed V and J ends, which lost 1 base and 5 bases, there was a span of 9 bases.